This is a list of T cell receptor beta chains from one sample in a study of cytomegalovirus exposure and HLA in healthy donors. The protocol was immunoSEQ multiplex PCR, while the TCRdb copy is restricted to in-frame clones and leaves out a portion. The table includes fewer than 250,000 clones, about 84% detected once. Sequences were obtained from PBMCs. These receptors all come from a woman aged 18-35 years in good health and CMV-seronegative. Both conserved end residues are part of each CDR3. The D gene is left open where the match is weak. A row's size may be missing; if present it is once, few, many or a size class.

TRBV5-6	.	TRBJ1-5	TRBD1	CASSVQQGAGQPQHF	TGTGCCAGCAGCGTTCAACAGGGGGCTGGTCAGCCCCAGCATTTT
TRBV4-1	once	TRBJ1-1	TRBD1	CASSQVGRDRGNTEAFF	TGCGCCAGCAGCCAAGTCGGTAGGGACAGGGGGAACACTGAAGCTTTCTTT
TRBV19	.	TRBJ1-2	.	CASSMMGAVPAGYTF	TGTGCCAGTAGTATGATGGGGGCAGTACCTGCTGGCTACACCTTC
TRBV4-2	few	TRBJ1-1	.	CASSQEAENTEAFF	TGTGCCAGCAGCCAAGAAGCGGAGAACACTGAAGCTTTCTTT
TRBV18	.	TRBJ2-7	TRBD1	CASSPAQGAEEQYF	TGTGCCAGCTCACCAGCACAGGGGGCAGAAGAGCAGTACTTC
TRBV10-1	.	TRBJ2-7	.	CASSAGRRAYEQYF	TGCGCCAGCAGTGCGGGGAGAAGGGCCTACGAGCAGTACTTC
TRBV11-2	.	TRBJ2-7	.	CASSTGTPFLSSEQYF	TGTGCCAGCAGCACCGGGACTCCATTCCTCTCTAGCGAGCAGTACTTC
TRBV5-1	.	TRBJ1-1	TRBD1	CASHLGQGGSGVTEAFF	TGCGCCAGTCATTTGGGACAGGGGGGTAGTGGTGTCACTGAAGCTTTCTTT
TRBV19	.	TRBJ2-7	TRBD2	CASSIRWRGTSGSNGHEQYF	TGTGCCAGTAGTATAAGATGGAGAGGGACTAGCGGGAGTAACGGCCACGAGCAGTACTTC
TRBV29-1	once	TRBJ2-7	TRBD1	CSVPGTGGYEQYF	TGCAGCGTTCCCGGGACAGGGGGCTACGAGCAGTACTTC
TRBV11-2	.	TRBJ2-7	TRBD1	CASSLAGQEAYEQYF	TGTGCCAGCAGCTTAGCGGGACAGGAGGCCTACGAGCAGTACTTC
TRBV12-2	once	TRBJ2-1	.	CASPREVLNEQFF	TGTGCAAGTCCCCGTGAGGTACTCAATGAGCAGTTCTTC